This is a list of T cell receptor beta chains from one sample in a study of technical replicates of blood from several donors. The table came from immunoSEQ multiplex PCR; TCRdb's copy has only in-frame clones and leaves some out. Seen here are approximately 73,000 clones, roughly 91% observed once, and the top ten hold approximately 0.4%. Sequencing input: T cells isolated from PBMCs. These TCRs come from a human donor in good health. The CDR3 runs from the conserved cysteine through the conserved F or W. D genes are given only for firm matches. Clone sizes are given selectively: once, few, many, or a class where the clone is expanded.

v_gene: TRBV6-4; j_gene: TRBJ1-4; d_gene: -; abundance: -; CDR3nt: TGTGCCAGCAGTTCATCGCTTCCGCCGAGACTGTTTTTT; CDR3aa: CASSSSLPPRLFF
v_gene: TRBV28; j_gene: TRBJ2-3; d_gene: TRBD2; abundance: -; CDR3nt: TGTGCCAGCAGCATAGCGGGAGACACAGATACGCAGTATTTT; CDR3aa: CASSIAGDTDTQYF
v_gene: TRBV25-1; j_gene: TRBJ2-5; d_gene: TRBD2; abundance: once; CDR3nt: TGTGCCAGCAGTGAATCCATGTGGCTAGCGGGGGGGCAAGAGACCCAGTACTTC; CDR3aa: CASSESMWLAGGQETQYF
v_gene: TRBV7-2; j_gene: TRBJ2-2; d_gene: -; abundance: -; CDR3nt: TGTGCCAGCAGGTTGACAGAGGTTAACGGGGAGCTGTTTTTT; CDR3aa: CASRLTEVNGELFF
v_gene: TRBV10-3; j_gene: TRBJ1-1; d_gene: -; abundance: -; CDR3nt: TGTGCCATCAGTGAAAGGAGGGAGAAAAAGGCTTTCTTT; CDR3aa: CAISERREKKAFF
v_gene: TRBV7-3; j_gene: TRBJ1-1; d_gene: -; abundance: -; CDR3nt: TGTGCCAGCAGCTTAAGTCCCCCAGGGGCCGAGTACACTGAAGCTTTCTTT; CDR3aa: CASSLSPPGAEYTEAFF
v_gene: TRBV23-1; j_gene: TRBJ2-7; d_gene: TRBD2; abundance: -; CDR3nt: TGCGCCAGCAGTCAATCGGGGCTCCCAGGGAGGTCGGGAGGGCCGGGGTACGAGCAGTACTTC; CDR3aa: CASSQSGLPGRSGGPGYEQYF
v_gene: TRBV12-5; j_gene: TRBJ2-1; d_gene: TRBD2; abundance: -; CDR3nt: TGTGCTAGTGGGGCGACCAGCGGGAGAGGGAATGAGCAGTTCTTC; CDR3aa: CASGATSGRGNEQFF
v_gene: TRBV27; j_gene: TRBJ1-2; d_gene: TRBD1; abundance: -; CDR3nt: TGTGCCAGCAGTACCATAGGGGGCCCCTATGGCTACACCTTC; CDR3aa: CASSTIGGPYGYTF
v_gene: TRBV28; j_gene: TRBJ1-2; d_gene: TRBD1; abundance: -; CDR3nt: TGTGCCAGCAGTGACAGGGCCTATGGCTACACCTTC; CDR3aa: CASSDRAYGYTF
v_gene: TRBV6-5; j_gene: TRBJ2-2; d_gene: TRBD2; abundance: -; CDR3nt: TGTGCCAGCAGTCGGGGGGTCGGGGAGCTGTTTTTT; CDR3aa: CASSRGVGELFF
v_gene: TRBV9; j_gene: TRBJ2-3; d_gene: TRBD2; abundance: -; CDR3nt: TGTGCCAGCAGCGTCGGGACTAGCGCTTTCACAGATACGCAGTATTTT; CDR3aa: CASSVGTSAFTDTQYF
v_gene: TRBV19; j_gene: TRBJ1-5; d_gene: -; abundance: once; CDR3nt: TGTGCCAGTAGCCTACCCCGGAGCAATCAGCCCCAGCATTTT; CDR3aa: CASSLPRSNQPQHF
v_gene: TRBV6-6; j_gene: TRBJ2-3; d_gene: TRBD2; abundance: -; CDR3nt: TGTGCCAGTAGTAATAGCGGGAGGGCCTCGGATACGCAGTATTTT; CDR3aa: CASSNSGRASDTQYF
v_gene: TRBV6-6; j_gene: TRBJ1-2; d_gene: TRBD1; abundance: -; CDR3nt: TGTGCCAGCAGTTACTTTCAGGGGGAATACTATGGCTACACCTTC; CDR3aa: CASSYFQGEYYGYTF
v_gene: TRBV4-1; j_gene: TRBJ2-3; d_gene: TRBD1; abundance: -; CDR3nt: TGCGCCAGCAGCCAAGACAGGACAGGTCTAGGTTTGGTAGATACGCAGTATTTT; CDR3aa: CASSQDRTGLGLVDTQYF
v_gene: TRBV2; j_gene: TRBJ2-2; d_gene: TRBD1; abundance: -; CDR3nt: TGTACCAGCAAGGACAGGGGAAACACCGGGGAGCTGTTTTTT; CDR3aa: CTSKDRGNTGELFF
v_gene: TRBV27; j_gene: TRBJ1-5; d_gene: TRBD1; abundance: few; CDR3nt: TGTGCCAGCAGCCTGTCCCAGGGGGATAGCAATCAGCCCCAGCATTTT; CDR3aa: CASSLSQGDSNQPQHF
v_gene: TRBV6-6; j_gene: TRBJ1-1; d_gene: -; abundance: -; CDR3nt: TGTGCCAGCACCCACAGGGTAGGAAACACTGAAGCTTTCTTT; CDR3aa: CASTHRVGNTEAFF
v_gene: TRBV7-2; j_gene: TRBJ2-5; d_gene: TRBD2; abundance: -; CDR3nt: TGTGCCAGCAGCTCCCCTAGCGGGAGGGAAGAGACCCAGTACTTC; CDR3aa: CASSSPSGREETQYF
v_gene: TRBV5-1; j_gene: TRBJ2-3; d_gene: -; abundance: -; CDR3nt: TGCGCCAGCAGCTTGGCCGTAAGCACAGATACGCAGTATTTT; CDR3aa: CASSLAVSTDTQYF
v_gene: TRBV2; j_gene: TRBJ2-2; d_gene: -; abundance: -; CDR3nt: TGTGCCAGCAGTGATTCCCCTCTTCCAGGGACCGGGGAGCTGTTTTTT; CDR3aa: CASSDSPLPGTGELFF
v_gene: TRBV30; j_gene: TRBJ1-3; d_gene: TRBD1; abundance: -; CDR3nt: TGTGCCTGGGGCAGGGGGAGGCACACCATATATTTT; CDR3aa: CAWGRGRHTIYF
v_gene: TRBV6-1; j_gene: TRBJ1-5; d_gene: -; abundance: once; CDR3nt: TGTGCCAGCAGTTCACACGATTATCCCAATCAGCCCCAGCATTTT; CDR3aa: CASSSHDYPNQPQHF
v_gene: TRBV13; j_gene: TRBJ2-7; d_gene: -; abundance: -; CDR3nt: TGTGCCAGCAGCCGCCGGGACACTCCTCCCTACGAGCAGTACTTC; CDR3aa: CASSRRDTPPYEQYF
v_gene: TRBV2; j_gene: TRBJ1-1; d_gene: TRBD1; abundance: -; CDR3nt: TGTGCCAGCAGTGAAGGGACAGGGCTCGCTGAAGCTTTCTTT; CDR3aa: CASSEGTGLAEAFF
v_gene: TRBV25-1; j_gene: TRBJ1-2; d_gene: TRBD1; abundance: -; CDR3nt: TGTGCCAGCAGTGAAATCGGGACAGGAAACTATGGCTACACCTTC; CDR3aa: CASSEIGTGNYGYTF
v_gene: TRBV11-3; j_gene: TRBJ2-1; d_gene: TRBD1; abundance: few; CDR3nt: TGTGCCAGCAGCTTACAGGGGGAGACTGAGCAGTTCTTC; CDR3aa: CASSLQGETEQFF
v_gene: TRBV7-9; j_gene: TRBJ2-7; d_gene: TRBD1; abundance: -; CDR3nt: TGTGCCAGCAGCTTGGAGGGACAGGGGAGCTCCTACGAGCAGTACTTC; CDR3aa: CASSLEGQGSSYEQYF
v_gene: TRBV15; j_gene: TRBJ2-6; d_gene: -; abundance: -; CDR3nt: TGTGCCACCAGCAGAGAATCCGGCTCTGGGGCCAACGTCCTGACTTTC; CDR3aa: CATSRESGSGANVLTF
v_gene: TRBV7-3; j_gene: TRBJ2-1; d_gene: TRBD2; abundance: -; CDR3nt: TGTGCCAGCAGCCTGGTGGGCGGGAGGACCTCCTACAATGAGCAGTTCTTC; CDR3aa: CASSLVGGRTSYNEQFF
v_gene: TRBV6-5; j_gene: TRBJ2-5; d_gene: -; abundance: -; CDR3nt: TGTGCCAGCAGCCCAGGGTTGGAGACCCAGTACTTC; CDR3aa: CASSPGLETQYF
v_gene: TRBV7-2; j_gene: TRBJ2-4; d_gene: -; abundance: -; CDR3nt: TGTGCCAGCAGCGGTTCCGGGACATTAGACATTCAGTACTTC; CDR3aa: CASSGSGTLDIQYF
v_gene: TRBV10-3; j_gene: TRBJ1-2; d_gene: -; abundance: -; CDR3nt: TGTGCCGTCCGGGACAAACTTAACTATGGCTACACCTTC; CDR3aa: CAVRDKLNYGYTF
v_gene: TRBV2; j_gene: TRBJ2-2; d_gene: -; abundance: once; CDR3nt: TGTGCCAGCGACGACTACCCGGCGGGCACCGGGGAGCTGTTTTTT; CDR3aa: CASDDYPAGTGELFF
v_gene: TRBV11-3; j_gene: TRBJ2-2; d_gene: TRBD1; abundance: -; CDR3nt: TGTGCCAGCAGCTTAATGGCCGGGACAGGGAACACCGGGGAGCTGTTTTTT; CDR3aa: CASSLMAGTGNTGELFF
v_gene: TRBV5-6; j_gene: TRBJ2-7; d_gene: -; abundance: -; CDR3nt: TGTGCCAGCAGCCTAAACTCCTACGAGCAGTACTTC; CDR3aa: CASSLNSYEQYF
v_gene: TRBV4-1; j_gene: TRBJ2-7; d_gene: -; abundance: -; CDR3nt: TGCGCCAGCAGCCTAGCTCAAACCTACGAGCAGTACTTC; CDR3aa: CASSLAQTYEQYF
v_gene: TRBV4-1; j_gene: TRBJ2-1; d_gene: TRBD2; abundance: -; CDR3nt: TGCGCCAGCAGCCAACTGCGGGAGCGGGACAATGAGCAGTTCTTC; CDR3aa: CASSQLRERDNEQFF
v_gene: TRBV9; j_gene: TRBJ2-1; d_gene: -; abundance: once; CDR3nt: TGTGCCAGCAGCGGCAGTGAGCAGTTCTTC; CDR3aa: CASSGSEQFF
v_gene: TRBV10-2; j_gene: TRBJ1-1; d_gene: -; abundance: -; CDR3nt: TGCGCCAGCAGTGAAAACAGAATGAACACTGAAGCTTTCTTT; CDR3aa: CASSENRMNTEAFF
v_gene: TRBV7-8; j_gene: TRBJ1-1; d_gene: TRBD1; abundance: -; CDR3nt: TGTGCCAGCAGTTCCCGGGACAGGGATTTCACTGAAGCTTTCTTT; CDR3aa: CASSSRDRDFTEAFF
v_gene: TRBV4-1; j_gene: TRBJ1-1; d_gene: TRBD1; abundance: few; CDR3nt: TGCGCCAGCAGCCAAGACTACAGGGGGAATACTGAAGCTTTCTTT; CDR3aa: CASSQDYRGNTEAFF
v_gene: TRBV7-2; j_gene: TRBJ1-2; d_gene: -; abundance: -; CDR3nt: TGTGCCAGCAGCCAAAAGGGCAGGGAAGGATATGGCTACACCTTC; CDR3aa: CASSQKGREGYGYTF
v_gene: TRBV11-2; j_gene: TRBJ2-1; d_gene: -; abundance: -; CDR3nt: TGTGCCAGCAGCTCCTCTGGGACATTTTACAATGAGCAGTTCTTC; CDR3aa: CASSSSGTFYNEQFF
v_gene: TRBV6-1; j_gene: TRBJ2-1; d_gene: -; abundance: -; CDR3nt: TGTGCCAGCACCTCGGCTAGCGATCTATATGAGCAGTTCTTC; CDR3aa: CASTSASDLYEQFF
v_gene: TRBV29-1; j_gene: TRBJ2-5; d_gene: -; abundance: once; CDR3nt: TGCAGCGTTGACGTGAGGTACTTTCAACAGACCCAGTACTTC; CDR3aa: CSVDVRYFQQTQYF
v_gene: TRBV11-2; j_gene: TRBJ2-1; d_gene: -; abundance: -; CDR3nt: TGTGCCAGCAGCTCGCTTCGGGACTCCTCCTACAATGAGCAGTTCTTC; CDR3aa: CASSSLRDSSYNEQFF
v_gene: TRBV19; j_gene: TRBJ2-5; d_gene: -; abundance: -; CDR3nt: TGTGCCAGTAGTATAGTAGCCAGGGATCGGGAGACCCAGTACTTC; CDR3aa: CASSIVARDRETQYF
v_gene: TRBV28; j_gene: TRBJ2-1; d_gene: TRBD2; abundance: -; CDR3nt: TGTGCCAGCAGCTCCGGACTAGCGGGAGGTGAGCAGTTCTTC; CDR3aa: CASSSGLAGGEQFF
v_gene: TRBV11-3; j_gene: TRBJ2-1; d_gene: TRBD2; abundance: -; CDR3nt: TGTGCCAGCATGGGGCGGGAGGGGGCATCCTACAATGAGCAGTTCTTC; CDR3aa: CASMGREGASYNEQFF